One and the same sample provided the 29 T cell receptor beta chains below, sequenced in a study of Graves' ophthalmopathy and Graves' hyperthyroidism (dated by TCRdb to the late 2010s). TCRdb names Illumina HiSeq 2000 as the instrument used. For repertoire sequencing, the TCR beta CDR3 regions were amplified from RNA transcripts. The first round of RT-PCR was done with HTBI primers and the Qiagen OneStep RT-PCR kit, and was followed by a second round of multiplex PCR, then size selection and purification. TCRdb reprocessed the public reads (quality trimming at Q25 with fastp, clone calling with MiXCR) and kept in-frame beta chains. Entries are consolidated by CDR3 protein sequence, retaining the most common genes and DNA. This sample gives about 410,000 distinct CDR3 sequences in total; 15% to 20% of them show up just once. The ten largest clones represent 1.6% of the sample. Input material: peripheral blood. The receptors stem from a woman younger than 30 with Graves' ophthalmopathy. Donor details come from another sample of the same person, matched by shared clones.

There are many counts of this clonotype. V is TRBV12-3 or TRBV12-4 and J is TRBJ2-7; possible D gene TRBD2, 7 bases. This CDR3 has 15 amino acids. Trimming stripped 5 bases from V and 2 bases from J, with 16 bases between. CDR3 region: CASSALGGRTYEQYF. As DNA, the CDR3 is TGTGCCAGCAGTGCCCTCGGGGGGCGTACCTACGAGCAGTACTTC.

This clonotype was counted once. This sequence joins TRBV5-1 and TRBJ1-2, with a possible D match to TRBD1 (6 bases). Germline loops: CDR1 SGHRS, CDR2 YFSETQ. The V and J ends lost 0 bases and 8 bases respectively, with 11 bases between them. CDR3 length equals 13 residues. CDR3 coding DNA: TGCGCCAGCAGCTTGGATACAGGGCAAGGCTACACCTTC. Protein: CASSLDTGQGYTF.

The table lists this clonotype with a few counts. The CDR3 is CASSLTAINYGYTF. The CDR3 nucleotides are TGTGCCAGCAGTTTAACTGCTATTAACTATGGCTACACCTTC. V usage is TRBV12-3 or TRBV12-4 and J usage is TRBJ1-2; D call uncertain. The CDR3 length is 14 residues. Trimming pared 2 bases from V and 1 base from J, leaving 8 bases between.

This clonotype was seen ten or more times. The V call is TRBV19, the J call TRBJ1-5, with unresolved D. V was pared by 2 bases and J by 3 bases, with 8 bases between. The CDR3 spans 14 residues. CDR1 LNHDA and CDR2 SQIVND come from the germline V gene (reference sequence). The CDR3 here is CASSIRGFNQPQHF. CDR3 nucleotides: TGTGCCAGTAGTATAAGAGGGTTCAATCAGCCCCAGCATTTT. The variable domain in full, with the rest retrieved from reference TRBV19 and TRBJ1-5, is DGGITQSPKYLFRKEGQNVTLSCEQNLNHDAMYWYRQDPGQGLRLIYYSQIVNDFQKGDIAEGYSVSREKKESFPLTVTSAQKNPTAFYLCASSIRGFNQPQHFGDGTRLSIL.

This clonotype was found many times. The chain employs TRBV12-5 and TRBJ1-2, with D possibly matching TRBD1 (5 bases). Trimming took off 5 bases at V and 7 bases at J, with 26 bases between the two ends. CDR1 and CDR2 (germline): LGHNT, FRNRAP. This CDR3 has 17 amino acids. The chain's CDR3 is CASGPPGRRTSLGGYTF. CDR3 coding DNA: TGTGCTAGTGGTCCACCGGGACGACGAACCTCTTTGGGTGGCTACACCTTC.

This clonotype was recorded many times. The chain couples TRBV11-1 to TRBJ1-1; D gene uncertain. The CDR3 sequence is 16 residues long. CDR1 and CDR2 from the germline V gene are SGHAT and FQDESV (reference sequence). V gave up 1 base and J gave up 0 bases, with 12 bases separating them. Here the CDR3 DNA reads TGTGCCAGCAGCTTAGGTGGAACTCGCATGAACACTGAAGCTTTCTTT. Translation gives CASSLGGTRMNTEAFF.

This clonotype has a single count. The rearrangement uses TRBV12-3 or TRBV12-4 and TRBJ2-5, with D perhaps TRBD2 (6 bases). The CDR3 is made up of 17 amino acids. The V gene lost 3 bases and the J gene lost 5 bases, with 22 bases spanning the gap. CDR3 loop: CASSFGSTERAGETQYF. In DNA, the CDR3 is TGTGCCAGCAGTTTCGGTTCAACCGAGCGGGCCGGGGAGACCCAGTACTTC.

CDR3 sequence (DNA): TGTGCCAGCAGACCACTGGACAGGGGAGTTTCCTACGAGCAGTACTTC. Its translation is CASRPLDRGVSYEQYF. J is TRBJ2-7 and V is TRBV6-1, with TRBD1 matching over 9 bases. The germline gives CDR1 MNHNS, CDR2 SASEGT. V lost 6 bases, J lost 1 base, and 10 bases stayed unmatched. This CDR3 spans 16 amino acids.

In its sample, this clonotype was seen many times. In DNA form, the CDR3 reads TGCGCCAGCAGCTTGGGGGTCCGGACCGGGGAGCTGTTTTTT. Translated: CASSLGVRTGELFF. The rearrangement links TRBV5-1 to TRBJ2-2; D gene ambiguous. Between the trimmed V and J ends, which lost 0 bases and 5 bases, there was a span of 8 bases. The CDR3 sequence is 14 residues long. CDR1 and CDR2 (germline): SGHRS, YFSETQ. Combining the CDR3 with reference TRBV5-1 and TRBJ2-2 gives the whole variable domain KAGVTQTPRYLIKTRGQQVTLSCSPISGHRSVSWYQQTPGQGLQFLFEYFSETQRNKGNFPGRFSGRQFSNSRSEMNVSTLELGDSALYLCASSLGVRTGELFFGEGSRLTVL.

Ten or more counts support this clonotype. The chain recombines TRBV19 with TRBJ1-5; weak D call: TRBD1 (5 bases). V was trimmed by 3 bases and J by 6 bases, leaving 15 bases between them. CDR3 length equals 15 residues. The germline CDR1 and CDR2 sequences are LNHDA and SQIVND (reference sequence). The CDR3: CASSIAGDGGQPQHF. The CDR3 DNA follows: TGTGCCAGTAGTATCGCGGGGGACGGAGGTCAGCCCCAGCATTTT. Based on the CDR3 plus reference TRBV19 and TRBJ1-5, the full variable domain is DGGITQSPKYLFRKEGQNVTLSCEQNLNHDAMYWYRQDPGQGLRLIYYSQIVNDFQKGDIAEGYSVSREKKESFPLTVTSAQKNPTAFYLCASSIAGDGGQPQHFGDGTRLSIL.

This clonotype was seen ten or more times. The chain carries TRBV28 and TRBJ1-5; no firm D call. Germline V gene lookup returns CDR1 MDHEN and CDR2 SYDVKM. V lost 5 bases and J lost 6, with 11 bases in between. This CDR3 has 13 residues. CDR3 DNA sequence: TGTGCCAGCAGTATGGTGCGCAGTCAGCCCCAGCATTTT. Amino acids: CASSMVRSQPQHF. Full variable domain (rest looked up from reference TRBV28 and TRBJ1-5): DVKVTQSSRYLVKRTGEKVFLECVQDMDHENMFWYRQDPGLGLRLIYFSYDVKMKEKGDIPEGYSVSREKKERFSLILESASTNQTSMYLCASSMVRSQPQHFGDGTRLSIL.

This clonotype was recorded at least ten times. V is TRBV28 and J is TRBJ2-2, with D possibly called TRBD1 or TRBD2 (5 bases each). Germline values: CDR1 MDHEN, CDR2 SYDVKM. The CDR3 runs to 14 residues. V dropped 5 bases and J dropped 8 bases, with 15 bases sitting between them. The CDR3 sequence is CASSPQRGEGELFF. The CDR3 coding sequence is TGTGCCAGCAGTCCCCAACGGGGCGAAGGGGAGCTGTTTTTT.

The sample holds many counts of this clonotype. This CDR3 reads CASKKETGGLGPQHF. Written as DNA, the CDR3 is TGTGCCAGCAAAAAGGAGACAGGGGGCTTGGGGCCCCAGCATTTT. V is TRBV6-5 and J is TRBJ1-5; 10 bases match TRBD1. The CDR3 runs to 15 residues. Germline-derived CDR1 and CDR2 are MNHEY and SVGAGI. After removal of 7 bases from V and 9 bases from J, the junction contained 12 bases not matched to a gene.

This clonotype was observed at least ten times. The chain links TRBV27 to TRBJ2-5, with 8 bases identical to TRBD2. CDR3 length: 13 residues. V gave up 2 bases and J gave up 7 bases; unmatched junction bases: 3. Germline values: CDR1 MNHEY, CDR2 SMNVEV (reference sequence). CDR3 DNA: TGTGCCAGCAGTTTAACTAGCGGCGGGACCCAGTACTTC. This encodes CASSLTSGGTQYF.

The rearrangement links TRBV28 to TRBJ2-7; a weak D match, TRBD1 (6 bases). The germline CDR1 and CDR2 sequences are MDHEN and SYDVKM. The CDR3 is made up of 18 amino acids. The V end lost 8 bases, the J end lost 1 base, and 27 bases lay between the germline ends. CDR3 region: CASQGGFDSLPNSYEQYF. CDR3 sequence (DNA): TGTGCCAGCCAAGGGGGATTCGACAGCCTCCCTAATTCCTACGAGCAGTACTTC. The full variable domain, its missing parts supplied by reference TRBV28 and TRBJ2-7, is DVKVTQSSRYLVKRTGEKVFLECVQDMDHENMFWYRQDPGLGLRLIYFSYDVKMKEKGDIPEGYSVSREKKERFSLILESASTNQTSMYLCASQGGFDSLPNSYEQYFGPGTRLTVT.

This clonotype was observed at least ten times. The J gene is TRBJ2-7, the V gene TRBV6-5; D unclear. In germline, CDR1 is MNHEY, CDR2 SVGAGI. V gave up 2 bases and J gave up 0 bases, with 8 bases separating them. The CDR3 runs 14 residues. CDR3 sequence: CASSYEVLSYEQYF. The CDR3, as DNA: TGTGCCAGCAGTTACGAGGTCCTCTCCTACGAGCAGTACTTC.

Here the CDR3 reads CASSRGRTTEAFF. Here the CDR3 DNA reads TGTGCCAGCAGCAGGGGGCGGACCACTGAAGCTTTCTTT. The V call is TRBV6-2 or TRBV6-3, the J call TRBJ1-1; 8 bases match TRBD1. Germline CDR1 and CDR2: MNHEY and SVGEGT. Trimming removed 6 bases from V and 4 bases from J; junction bases left unmatched: 4. This CDR3 is 13 amino acids long.

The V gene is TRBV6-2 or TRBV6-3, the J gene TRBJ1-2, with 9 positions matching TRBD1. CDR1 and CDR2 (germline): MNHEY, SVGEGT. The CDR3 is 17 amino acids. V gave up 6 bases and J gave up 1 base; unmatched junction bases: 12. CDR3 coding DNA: TGTGCCAGCAGCCCCGCCAAGCCGGACAGGGGTAACTATGGCTACACCTTC. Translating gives CASSPAKPDRGNYGYTF.

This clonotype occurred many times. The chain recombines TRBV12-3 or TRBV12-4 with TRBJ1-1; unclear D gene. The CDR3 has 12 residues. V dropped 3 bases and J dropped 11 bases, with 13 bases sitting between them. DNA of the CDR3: TGTGCCAGCAGTTTTCTAGACCCAACGGCTTTCTTT. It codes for CASSFLDPTAFF.

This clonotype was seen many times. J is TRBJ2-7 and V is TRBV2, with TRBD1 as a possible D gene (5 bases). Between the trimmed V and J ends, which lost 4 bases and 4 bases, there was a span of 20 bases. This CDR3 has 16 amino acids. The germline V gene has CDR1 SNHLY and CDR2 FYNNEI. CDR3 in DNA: TGTGCCAGCAGTGCCCCATTGGAAGGGGCTGGATACGAGCAGTACTTC. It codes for CASSAPLEGAGYEQYF.

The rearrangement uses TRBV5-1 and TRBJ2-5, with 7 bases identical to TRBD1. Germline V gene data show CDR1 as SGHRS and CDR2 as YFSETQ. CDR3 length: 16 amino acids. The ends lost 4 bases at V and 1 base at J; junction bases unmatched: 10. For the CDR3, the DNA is TGCGCCAGCAGCAAACTCGGGACAGACCCCCAAGAGACCCAGTACTTC. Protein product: CASSKLGTDPQETQYF.

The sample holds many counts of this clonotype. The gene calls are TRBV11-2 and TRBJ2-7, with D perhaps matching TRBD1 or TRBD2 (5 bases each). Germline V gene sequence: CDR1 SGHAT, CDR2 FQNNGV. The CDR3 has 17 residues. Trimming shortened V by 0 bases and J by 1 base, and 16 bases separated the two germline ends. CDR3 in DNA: TGTGCCAGCAGCTTAGAGCCACCCGGGGCTGTATCCTACGAGCAGTACTTC. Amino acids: CASSLEPPGAVSYEQYF.

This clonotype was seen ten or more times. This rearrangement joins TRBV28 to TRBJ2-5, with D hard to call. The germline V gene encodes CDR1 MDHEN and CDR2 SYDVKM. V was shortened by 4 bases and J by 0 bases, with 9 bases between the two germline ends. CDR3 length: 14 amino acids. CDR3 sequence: CASSSPSYQETQYF. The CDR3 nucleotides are TGTGCCAGCAGTTCTCCGTCGTACCAAGAGACCCAGTACTTC.

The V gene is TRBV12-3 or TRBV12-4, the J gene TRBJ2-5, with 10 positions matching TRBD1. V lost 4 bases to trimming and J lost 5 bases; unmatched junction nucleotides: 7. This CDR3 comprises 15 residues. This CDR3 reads CASSSGTGVYETQYF. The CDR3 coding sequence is TGTGCCAGCAGTTCCGGGACAGGGGTGTACGAGACCCAGTACTTC.

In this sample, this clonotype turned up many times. CDR3 in DNA: TGTGCCAGCAGTTTAGCTACCGGGACCCCAGGATCCGGGGAGCTGTTTTTT. Amino acid sequence: CASSLATGTPGSGELFF. The rearrangement uses TRBV28 and TRBJ2-2, with D perhaps given as TRBD1 or TRBD2 (5 bases each). V was pared by 2 bases and J by 6 bases, with 19 bases between. In germline, CDR1 is MDHEN, CDR2 SYDVKM. CDR3 length equals 17 residues.

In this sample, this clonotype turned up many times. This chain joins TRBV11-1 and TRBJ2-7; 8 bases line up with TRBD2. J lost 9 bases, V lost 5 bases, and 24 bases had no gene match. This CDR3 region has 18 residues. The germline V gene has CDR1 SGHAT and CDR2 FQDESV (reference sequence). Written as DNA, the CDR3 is TGTGCCAGCAGCCCTATACCAAGTCCTCTAGCGGGCGGCGCGGGGCAGTACTTC. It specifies CASSPIPSPLAGGAGQYF. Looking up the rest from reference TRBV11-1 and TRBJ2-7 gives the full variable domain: EAEVAQSPRYKITEKSQAVAFWCDPISGHATLYWYRQILGQGPELLVQFQDESVVDDSQLPKDRFSAERLKGVDSTLKIQPAELGDSAMYLCASSPIPSPLAGGAGQYFGPGTRLTVT.

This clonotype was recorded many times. The CDR3 DNA reads TGTGCTGTCAATAACGGGTACACCATATATTTT. Translation: CAVNNGYTIYF. The chain is built from TRBV30 and TRBJ1-3; D ambiguous. The CDR3 is 11 residues long. CDR1 is GTSNPN, CDR2 SVGIG, per germline (reference sequence).

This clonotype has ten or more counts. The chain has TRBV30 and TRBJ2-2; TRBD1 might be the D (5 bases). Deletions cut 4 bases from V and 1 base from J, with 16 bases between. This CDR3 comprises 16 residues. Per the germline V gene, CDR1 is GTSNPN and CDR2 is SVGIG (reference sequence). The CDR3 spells CAWTGAREGNTGELFF. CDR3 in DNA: TGTGCCTGGACCGGTGCCAGGGAAGGGAACACCGGGGAGCTGTTTTTT. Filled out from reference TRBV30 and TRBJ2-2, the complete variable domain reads SQTIHQWPATLVQPVGSPLSLECTVEGTSNPNLYWYRQAAGRGLQLLFYSVGIGQISSEVPQNLSASRPQDRQFILSSKKLLLSDSGFYLCAWTGAREGNTGELFFGEGSRLTVL.

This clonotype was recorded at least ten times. The CDR3 spells CARNGGPARTGELFF. CDR3 nucleotide sequence: TGTGCCAGAAATGGAGGCCCCGCGCGGACCGGGGAGCTGTTTTTT. The chain combines TRBV6-4 with TRBJ2-2; D is possibly TRBD2 (5 bases). Germline V lookup: CDR1 MRHNA, CDR2 SNTAGT. Trimming took 9 bases from V and 5 from J, leaving 19 bases between them. The CDR3 has 15 amino acids.